This TCR beta chain appears in the sequencing data of a study of human T cells and chemical hapten exposure (dated by TCRdb to 2020 to 2023). With regard to the full study: For sensitization, 2% DPC in acetone was applied to a 2 cm by 2 cm area of upper inner arm skin. Around 30 alopecia patients provided blood for TCR sequencing at one to four time points (pre-sensitization, 2, 6 and 24 weeks). Alopecia areata with under or over 50% scalp involvement, alopecia totalis and alopecia universalis were represented in the patient cohort, which was mostly female. Patch testing on the upper back used Finn chambers containing 0.01% DPC, with scoring done after 6 days according to International Contact Dermatitis Research Group standards. The study tracked peripheral blood TCR repertoire changes in vivo during primary and secondary sensitization to the hapten diphenylcyclopropenone (DPC) in alopecia patients. Blood samples were taken from patients before sensitization (week 0) and at 2, 6 and about 24 weeks after DPC sensitization. Throughout the study period of 20 to 25 weeks, patients also received therapeutic DPC doses to the scalp every week. Libraries were combined into a pool for sequencing, and differences in TCR yield between samples came mainly from small differences in library volumes within the pool. Summary of the overall study and its limitations: Patch test score was positively correlated with the number of PT1 expanded TCRs, with significance at thresholds 8, 16 and 32 but not at 4. Significantly more large CDR3 similarity clusters were formed by expanded TCRs than by pre-sensitization or healthy control sets, consistent with antigen-driven responses. After repeated subsampling, the strength of the expansion versus patch-test correlation and the threshold at which it became significant changed. Because every patient had alopecia, a presumed autoimmune disease, the patients' immune response might differ from that of healthy individuals. No change with DPC sensitization was found in the number of TCRs above 1 in 1000 frequency, and no evidence of global repertoire structure alterations was found.

Library preparation was by RACE. The data were produced on a NextSeq 500. During library preparation, unique molecular identifiers were attached to individual cDNA molecules so that TCRs could be counted in a quantitative, reproducible way. For every blood RNA sample, sequencing covered both the TCR alpha and TCR beta chains. From the authors' description of their analysis: A median of roughly 100,000 TCRs per sample was observed, with a range of roughly 23,224 to 700,000. V, J and CDR3 annotation of the TCR reads was performed with the Decombinator software suite. For the PS versus PT1 abundance plots, all samples were subsampled to the same number of TCRs (28,000). Expanded TCRs were defined as absent before sensitization and observed at least eight times at the 2-week time point. Through fastp at Q25 and MiXCR, TCRdb rebuilt clones from the public reads, retaining in-frame beta chains. Every distinct CDR3 protein forms one entry, paired with its most common genes and DNA. For this entry, the V and J calls and clone size follow TCRdb and not the study's own pipeline. The sample records approximately 91,000 distinct CDR3 sequences, 11% of which are singletons. The ten largest clones capture roughly 1.5% of the sample.

This clonotype was counted at least ten times. Its cognate antigen has yet to be identified. It has no much larger one-base neighbor in the sample; base qualities were not kept. The sample's time point label, decoded: patch test 2, 6 weeks after DPC sensitization. The treatment or condition label, read with the paper, signifies: therapeutic diphenylcyclopropenone sensitization with weekly scalp DPC. At every patch-test visit, the blood draw took place before the patch test was put on. To be eligible, patients had to be aged 18 to 70, diagnosed with alopecia and judged suitable for DPC therapy, while pregnant patients were excluded. Total RNA was extracted from unfractionated whole blood that had been collected in Tempus Blood RNA tubes. This sequence originates from a man aged 18 to 29 with alopecia areata. Some clones in this sample may be carry-over from other donors' samples. Sequencing used whole blood, obtained in connection with sensitization to the hapten diphenylcyclopropenone (DPC).

CDR3 protein: CASSPTGYEAFF. The nucleotides read TGTGCCAGCAGTCCTACAGGTTATGAAGCTTTCTTT. This sequence uses TRBV12-3 or TRBV12-4 and TRBJ1-1; possibly the D gene is TRBD1, per 5 matching bases. Cut back by 5 bases and 7 bases, the V and J ends lie 11 bases apart. Spanning cysteine to phenylalanine, the CDR3 consists of 12 amino acids. Only the CDR3 region is kept as DNA, spanning 36 bases read in frame from base 1.